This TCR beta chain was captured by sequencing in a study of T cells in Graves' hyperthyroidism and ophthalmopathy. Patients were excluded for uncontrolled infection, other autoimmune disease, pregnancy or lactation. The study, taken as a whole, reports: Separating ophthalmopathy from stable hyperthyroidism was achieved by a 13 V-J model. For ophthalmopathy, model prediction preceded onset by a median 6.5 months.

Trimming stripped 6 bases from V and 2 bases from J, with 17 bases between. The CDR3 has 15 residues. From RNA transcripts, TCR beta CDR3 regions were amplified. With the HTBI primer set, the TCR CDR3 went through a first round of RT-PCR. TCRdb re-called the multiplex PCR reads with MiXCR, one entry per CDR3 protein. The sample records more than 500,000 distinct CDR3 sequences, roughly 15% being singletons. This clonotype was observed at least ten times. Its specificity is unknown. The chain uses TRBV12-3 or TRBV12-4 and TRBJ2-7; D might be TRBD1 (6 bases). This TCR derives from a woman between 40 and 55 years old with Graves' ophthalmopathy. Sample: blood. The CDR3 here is CASSPSDRLPYEQYF. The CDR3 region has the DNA TGTGCCAGCAGCCCCTCCGACAGGCTCCCCTACGAGCAGTACTTC.